A single sample is the source of the 7 T cell receptor beta chains below, sequenced in a study of beta chain features in type 1 diabetes. The sequenced template was cDNA made from the entire isolated RNA. Clones were read by immunoSEQ multiplex PCR, and TCRdb kept only the in-frame ones, dropping some. The repertoire holds hundreds of thousands of clones, with roughly 12% as singletons. Sequenced input: naive CD4+ T cells from blood. Source of these receptors: a man in his late teens or twenties in good health.

The chain carries TRBV9 and TRBJ1-2; the D is unclear. V lost 6 bases and J lost 3, with 18 bases in between. Germline V gives CDR1 SGDLS, CDR2 YYNGEE. This CDR3 region has 15 residues. The CDR3, as DNA: TGTGCCAGCACCGCCTCTTACAGTCAGCACTATGGCTACACCTTC. Translating it yields CASTASYSQHYGYTF.

This clone showed up just a few times. V is TRBV19 and J is TRBJ2-7, with 8 bases matching TRBD2. The V segment lost 5 bases and the J segment 0 bases; nucleotides outside the gene matches: 6. Germline V gene sequence: CDR1 LNHDA, CDR2 SQIVND (reference sequence). The CDR3 has 15 amino acids. CDR3 coding DNA: TGTGCCAGTAGTCCCGGAGCGGGAGCCTCCTACGAGCAGTACTTC. It is translated as CASSPGAGASYEQYF. Looking up the rest from reference TRBV19 and TRBJ2-7 gives the full variable domain: DGGITQSPKYLFRKEGQNVTLSCEQNLNHDAMYWYRQDPGQGLRLIYYSQIVNDFQKGDIAEGYSVSREKKESFPLTVTSAQKNPTAFYLCASSPGAGASYEQYFGPGTRLTVT.

This clone was counted a few times. The rearrangement uses TRBV9 and TRBJ2-3; 13 nucleotides agree with TRBD2. The CDR3 is made up of 16 amino acids. J was trimmed by 3 bases and V by 3 bases; bases with no gene match: 4. From germline, CDR1 is SGDLS and CDR2 YYNGEE. CDR3 DNA: TGTGCCAGCAGCGAACTAGCGGGGGGGCGTACAGATACGCAGTATTTT. Translated, it gives CASSELAGGRTDTQYF.

The rearrangement uses TRBV10-3 and TRBJ2-7, with 12 bases lining up with TRBD2. V shed 3 bases and J 3 bases; nucleotides not matched to a gene: 0. The CDR3 totals 14 residues. The germline V gene has CDR1 ENHRY and CDR2 SYGVKD. DNA for the CDR3: TGTGCCATCAGTGAACTAGCGGGAGGCTACGAGCAGTACTTC. It translates to CAISELAGGYEQYF.

The chain couples TRBV5-4 to TRBJ2-2; 8 bases align to TRBD1. V lost 0 bases, J lost 6 bases, and 10 bases stayed unmatched. CDR3 length equals 17 residues. Looked up from germline, CDR1 is SGHNT and CDR2 is YYREEE (reference sequence). The CDR3 spells CASSLARQGSNPGELFF. The CDR3 DNA reads as TGTGCCAGCAGCTTGGCCCGACAGGGGTCAAACCCCGGGGAGCTGTTTTTT.

The sample holds a few counts of this clone. The CDR3 protein is CASTLREGNEQFF. The CDR3 DNA reads as TGTGCCAGCACCCTCCGGGAAGGTAATGAGCAGTTCTTC. The chain carries TRBV27 and TRBJ2-1; maybe TRBD2 (5 bases). Between the trimmed V and J ends, which lost 7 bases and 7 bases, there was a span of 14 bases. This CDR3 spans 13 amino acids. In germline, CDR1 is MNHEY, CDR2 SMNVEV (reference sequence).

The rearrangement joins TRBV5-6 to TRBJ1-2; 7 positions match TRBD1. Germline CDR1 SGHDT, CDR2 YYEEEE. CDR3 length equals 16 residues. Trimming at V came to 1 base and at J to 5 bases, leaving 11 bases not matched to a gene. The CDR3 sequence is CASSLRPGGSSYGYTF. For the CDR3, the DNA is TGTGCCAGCAGCTTGCGCCCAGGGGGATCGAGTTATGGCTACACCTTC.